Listed below are T cell receptor beta chains from one sample, sequenced in a study of OX40 agonist ivuxolimab in advanced cancers. Profiling relied on immunoSEQ multiplex PCR, and the TCRdb table lists in-frame clones only, not all of them. Found here are 92,000 or so clones, around 80% of them singletons; the top ten hold under 6.5%. Sequenced material: CD4+ or CD8+ T cells sorted from blood, taken in a trial of the OX40 agonist ivuxolimab. The receptors here all came from an adult with an advanced solid tumor such as melanoma, head and neck, liver or kidney cancer. The CDR3 runs from the conserved cysteine through the conserved F or W. Each record gives: V gene, J gene, CDR3 protein.

TRBV6-5	TRBJ2-7	CASSYSFPPPEQYF
TRBV4-3	TRBJ1-1	CASSLDRGGDTEAFF
TRBV7-9	TRBJ2-2	CAVYKGTSSTGELFF
TRBV27	TRBJ2-1	CASSLRSAGALNEQFF
TRBV10-3	TRBJ2-7	CAISESGLAGPQDYEQYF
TRBV10-3	TRBJ1-2	CAISYNSGTANNYGYTF
TRBV7-8	TRBJ2-3	CASKAGRIAGATYRTDTQYF
TRBV18	TRBJ1-6	CASSPGQESNSPLHF
TRBV19	TRBJ1-5	CASSETRVWQPQHF
TRBV27	TRBJ1-4	CASRMNRATNEKLFF
TRBV7-9	TRBJ2-1	CASSSGTSGINEQFF
TRBV6-6	TRBJ1-2	CASSPGQGLYGYTF
TRBV7-2	TRBJ1-1	CASSLAGQWGVRTEAFF
TRBV6-1	TRBJ2-7	CASKTGRAGEQYF
TRBV11-2	TRBJ2-5	CASSLGGGGSRVTQYF
TRBV10-3	TRBJ2-3	CAIRGVDSQQGGTQYF
TRBV11-3	TRBJ2-1	CASSLAGSSYNEQFF
TRBV6-6	TRBJ1-2	CASTRSARQDYGYTF
TRBV2	TRBJ1-4	CASSRSSNEKLFF
TRBV6-1	TRBJ1-1	CASNHREGTEAFF
TRBV6-6	TRBJ2-3	CASSYSQSTDTQYF
TRBV25-1	TRBJ1-1	CASRHLGQGSTEAFF
TRBV18	TRBJ2-7	CASSLGAGSSYEQYF
TRBV7-9	TRBJ2-1	CASSPGTSGIDEQFF
TRBV19	TRBJ2-2	CASKKSQGAVTGELFF
TRBV6-5	TRBJ1-2	CASSRQFNYGYTF
TRBV10-2	TRBJ2-7	CASSLAYEQYF
TRBV7-9	TRBJ2-1	CASSGTTTGGDYNEQFF
TRBV5-1	TRBJ2-1	CASSPTKLAGRGAYNEQFF
TRBV7-2	TRBJ1-2	CASRVRDVPIQDGYTF
TRBV10-3	TRBJ2-7	CAISEPWTSGSSYEQYF
TRBV5-1	TRBJ2-1	CASAPGSYNEQFF
TRBV10-1	TRBJ2-1	CASSEASATGEQFF
TRBV28	TRBJ1-1	CAAPPRGRDTEAFF
TRBV4-2	TRBJ2-1	CASSQELRRGAYNEQFF
TRBV2	TRBJ1-5	CASRDYSNQPQHF
TRBV5-1	TRBJ2-1	CASSAGTAYNEQFF
TRBV15	TRBJ2-7	CATSRGQGIYEQYF
TRBV12-5	TRBJ1-1	CASGLGPAGTVNTEAFF
TRBV2	TRBJ2-6	CASTPVASGVPGANVLTF
TRBV19	TRBJ2-1	CASSMTGGLYNEQFF
TRBV18	TRBJ1-5	CASSGGTGGVVPQHF
TRBV5-1	TRBJ2-1	CASSPFGTGYDNEQFF
TRBV6-1	TRBJ2-2	CASSEASRRGAGELFF
TRBV9	TRBJ2-2	CASSGSQAGNTGELFF